The T cell receptor beta chain under discussion was sequenced for a study of T cells in Graves' hyperthyroidism and ophthalmopathy. Amplified TCR beta CDR3 regions came from RNA transcripts. During a first-round RT-PCR of the TCR CDR3, the HTBI primer set was used. TCRdb re-analysed the multiplex PCR reads in MiXCR, keeping a single row per CDR3 protein. The data show about 700,000 distinct CDR3 sequences, with around 13% seen just once and 10% held by the top ten. The V gene's germline CDR1 is SEHNR and CDR2 FQNEAQ (reference sequence). Deletions cut 7 bases from V and 8 bases from J, with 20 bases between. The CDR3 spans 14 residues. Study conclusions and caveats: Prediction of ophthalmopathy progression came a median around 6.1 months pre-onset.

This clonotype was detected only a few times. Antigen specificity is unknown. The material sequenced was blood. The receptor was isolated from a woman under 30 with Graves' hyperthyroidism. The chain recombines TRBV7-9 with TRBJ1-1; a possible D gene is TRBD1 (6 bases). CDR3 sequence: CASNELSGGREAFF. DNA for the CDR3: TGTGCCAGCAACGAGCTTAGTGGGGGCAGGGAAGCTTTCTTT.